This T cell receptor (beta chain) was sequenced for a study of blood T cell repertoires in COVID-19. Sequencing used immunoSEQ multiplex PCR; TCRdb keeps in-frame clones, though not all of them. The sample yields 150,000 to 200,000 clones, roughly 87% seen once. This CDR3 has 14 amino acids. Germline lookup yields CDR1 SGHRS and CDR2 YFSETQ. The junction had 12 bases not matched to a gene; V was cut back by 6 bases and J by 6 bases. Sample: PBMCs or T cells enriched from blood (not recorded which). The chain employs TRBV5-1 and TRBJ2-7; 7 positions agree with TRBD1. This receptor was identified in a man aged 50-60 years who had recovered from COVID-19. CDR3: CASTPTGSLREQYF. The CDR3 nucleotides read TGCGCCAGCACCCCGACAGGGTCCCTGCGCGAGCAGTACTTC.